The 9 T cell receptor beta chains given below trace back to one sample, sequenced in a study of T cell repertoires in cytomegalovirus infection. TCRdb recomputed calls from the reads with MiXCR, one row per CDR3 protein. This table has roughly 19,000 distinct CDR3 sequences, roughly two fifths appearing once. No cognate antigen is known for these TCRs. Sequencing was performed on CD8+ T cells from cultured PBMCs, taken from culture after CMV antigen stimulation. The source of these receptors is a human donor in good health (CMV status not recorded). Some clones in this sample may be carry-over from other donors' samples.

This clonotype was detected only a few times. The rearrangement links TRBV20-1 to TRBJ2-7; D is unresolved. The CDR3 spans 15 residues. In germline, CDR1 is DFQATT, CDR2 SNEGSKA (reference sequence). V shed 0 bases and J shed 2 bases, with 14 bases lying between them. Written as DNA, the CDR3 is TGCAGTGCTAGAGAGTTGCGTGGGGAAACCTACGAGCAGTACTTC. Encoded protein: CSARELRGETYEQYF.

CDR3 sequence: CASSSSGLALSYEQYF. The CDR3 coding sequence is TGTGCCAGCAGCTCCTCGGGACTAGCGTTATCCTACGAGCAGTACTTC. The gene calls are TRBV7-2 and TRBJ2-7; 10 positions agree with TRBD2. CDR1 SGHTA and CDR2 FQGNSA come from the germline V gene. This CDR3 contains 16 residues. V was clipped by 4 bases and J by 1 base; unmatched bases: 7.

The V call is TRBV19, the J call TRBJ1-5, with 7 positions matching TRBD1. J gave up 0 bases and V 4 bases, and 6 bases lay outside the gene matches. CDR1 LNHDA and CDR2 SQIVND come from the germline V gene (reference sequence). The CDR3 covers 16 residues. The CDR3 sequence is CASSRGTVDSNQPQHF. The CDR3 DNA is TGTGCCAGTAGTAGGGGGACAGTTGATAGCAATCAGCCCCAGCATTTT.

The chain couples TRBV10-2 to TRBJ2-3; D perhaps matches TRBD2 (6 bases). Trimming took 7 bases from V and 0 from J, leaving 14 bases between them. CDR1 WSHSY and CDR2 SAAADI come from the germline V gene. CDR3 size: 15 residues. CDR3 residues: CASKRSGPSTDTQYF. The CDR3 nucleotides are TGCGCCAGCAAGAGGAGCGGGCCGAGCACAGATACGCAGTATTTT.

This clonotype was recorded many times. The chain combines TRBV7-2 with TRBJ2-1; possibly TRBD1 for D (5 bases). The CDR3 runs to 13 residues. The V and J ends lost 0 bases and 7 bases respectively, with 7 bases between them. From germline, CDR1 is SGHTA and CDR2 FQGNSA. CDR3 bases: TGTGCCAGCAGCTTAGCCCAGGGTAATGAGCAGTTCTTC. This sequence encodes CASSLAQGNEQFF.

This chain links TRBV20-1 with TRBJ2-4; a possible D gene is TRBD2 (7 bases). CDR1 is DFQATT, CDR2 SNEGSKA, per germline (reference sequence). This CDR3 is built from 17 residues. The V gene lost 0 bases and the J gene lost 0 bases, with 15 bases spanning the gap. The CDR3 protein is CSARDSGGEGAKNIQYF. The CDR3 coding sequence is TGCAGTGCTAGAGATTCGGGGGGCGAAGGAGCCAAAAACATTCAGTACTTC.

J is TRBJ2-7 and V is TRBV19, with D possibly TRBD2 on 7 matching bases. This CDR3 is built from 14 residues. Trimming shortened V by 5 bases and J by 2 bases, and 13 bases separated the two germline ends. CDR1 LNHDA and CDR2 SQIVND come from the germline V gene (reference sequence). The CDR3 loop reads CASSLRGRAYEQYF. The CDR3 DNA follows: TGTGCCAGTAGTCTAAGGGGGAGGGCCTACGAGCAGTACTTC.

The chain couples TRBV2 to TRBJ2-7; possibly TRBD1 for D (6 bases). Germline V gives CDR1 SNHLY, CDR2 FYNNEI. The CDR3 spans 12 residues. The V end lost 4 bases, the J end lost 3 bases, and 7 bases lay between the germline ends. CDR3 nucleotides: TGTGCCAGCAGTGGGGACAACTACGAGCAGTACTTC. Translation gives CASSGDNYEQYF.

Ten or more counts support this clonotype. The genes are TRBV12-3 or TRBV12-4 and TRBJ1-1; D is unresolved. The CDR3 extends over 12 amino acids. Between the trimmed V and J ends, which lost 5 bases and 2 bases, there was a span of 6 bases. CDR3 residues: CASSMDNTEAFF. For the CDR3, the DNA is TGTGCCAGCAGTATGGACAACACTGAAGCTTTCTTT.